The present entry profiles one T cell receptor beta chain with its context. An end of the junction does not agree with germline; a read error may underlie this. The entry originates in a study of OX40 agonist ivuxolimab in advanced cancers. Clones were read by immunoSEQ multiplex PCR, and TCRdb kept only the in-frame ones, dropping some. The table has around 70,000 clones, about 85% seen once; the top ten hold 2%. Germline CDR1 is SGHAT and CDR2 is FQDESV (reference sequence). This CDR3 has 14 residues. This chain uses TRBV11-1 with TRBJ2-7; perhaps D is TRBD1 or TRBD2 (5 bases each). This clonotype was sampled from an adult with an advanced solid tumor such as melanoma, head and neck, liver or kidney cancer. This material consisted of CD4+ or CD8+ T cells sorted from blood, taken in a trial of the OX40 agonist ivuxolimab. The CDR3 is CANSFKGPTYEQYF. The CDR3 coding sequence is TGTGCCAACAGCTTTAAGGGACCGACCTACGAGCAGTACTTC. Filled out from reference TRBV11-1 and TRBJ2-7, the complete variable domain reads EAEVAQSPRYKITEKSQAVAFWCDPISGHATLYWYRQILGQGPELLVQFQDESVVDDSQLPKDRFSAERLKGVDSTLKIQPAELGDSAMYLCANSFKGPTYEQYFGPGTRLTVT.